The 21 T cell receptor beta chains reported below all come from one sample, sequenced in a study of shared clonotypes between healthy human individuals. Only in-frame clones appear in the TCRdb table, and some are missing; sequencing was by immunoSEQ multiplex PCR. The sample lists about 1,900,000 clones; around 96% were seen once. Terminally differentiated effector memory CD45RA+ cells were excluded from the naive CD8 cells, which were CD45RO-negative and positively selected for CCR7. The material sequenced was naive CD8+ T cells sorted from blood. These receptors were taken from a man aged 18 to 30 in good health.

Points on this clone: The identical CDR3 is also encoded by other nucleotide sequences in the sample. The J gene is TRBJ2-5, the V gene TRBV5-4; 9 bases are shared with TRBD2. In germline, CDR1 is SGHNT, CDR2 YYREEE (reference sequence). CDR3 length: 14 amino acids. V gave up 2 bases and J gave up 5 bases; unmatched junction bases: 4. The CDR3 sequence: CASSFAGGLETQYF. The CDR3, as DNA: TGTGCCAGCAGCTTCGCGGGAGGGCTGGAGACCCAGTACTTC.

This clone has a handful of counts. The genes are TRBV30 and TRBJ1-1; D unresolved. CDR3 size: 12 residues. CDR1 is GTSNPN, CDR2 SVGIG, per germline (reference sequence). V was shortened by 2 bases and J by 1 base, with 5 bases between the two germline ends. Here the CDR3 DNA reads TGTGCCTGGAGTTTTTCGAACACTGAAGCTTTCTTT. Translating gives CAWSFSNTEAFF.

The chain joins TRBV7-9 to TRBJ2-5; 7 positions match TRBD1. The CDR3 has 13 amino acids. The germline V gene encodes CDR1 SEHNR and CDR2 FQNEAQ (reference sequence). Germline trimming cut 7 bases from V and 3 bases from J; bases unmatched to any gene: 5. The CDR3 DNA reads TGTGCCAGCACCATAGGACAGGAAGAGACCCAGTACTTC. The encoded protein is CASTIGQEETQYF.

Remarks on this clone: Other nucleotide sequences from this sample produce the same CDR3. The rearrangement joins TRBV7-2 to TRBJ2-1; D remains ambiguous. CDR1 SGHTA and CDR2 FQGNSA come from the germline V gene. CDR3 length: 13 residues. Trimming cost V 1 base and J 4 bases, with 5 bases left between them. The CDR3 coding sequence is TGTGCCAGCAGCTTAGAGTCATACAATGAGCAGTTCTTC. Amino acid sequence: CASSLESYNEQFF.

The rearrangement uses TRBV7-9 and TRBJ2-5; possible D gene TRBD2, 6 bases. Trimming left V 4 bases short and J 4 bases short, with 16 bases between. CDR3 length: 15 amino acids. The V gene's germline CDR1 is SEHNR and CDR2 FQNEAQ (reference sequence). The CDR3 sequence is CASSSPGGNVETQYF. The CDR3 DNA sequence: TGTGCCAGCAGCTCCCCTGGCGGGAATGTAGAGACCCAGTACTTC.

J is TRBJ2-3 and V is TRBV7-3; 7 bases align to TRBD1. Germline CDR1 and CDR2: SGHTA and FQGTGA. This CDR3 is 15 amino acids long. The V and J ends lost 5 bases and 4 bases, in that order; junction bases with no gene match: 9. DNA of the CDR3: TGTGCCAGCAGCGAAACGACAGGGTTAGCAGATACGCAGTATTTT. Residues: CASSETTGLADTQYF.

This clone came up once. The gene calls are TRBV9 and TRBJ2-1; D might be TRBD2 (6 bases). The V end was cut by 0 bases, the J end by 5 bases, with 9 bases between. This CDR3 has 14 amino acids. Germline CDR1 reads SGDLS; CDR2 reads YYNGEE. The DNA of the CDR3 is TGTGCCAGCAGCGTAGCGGGAGTTGACAATGAGCAGTTCTTC. Encoded protein: CASSVAGVDNEQFF.

This clone was detected once. This chain joins TRBV4-1 and TRBJ2-7; D could derive from TRBD1 or TRBD2 (6 bases each). Deletions cut 1 base from V and 2 bases from J, with 15 bases between. Germline loops: CDR1 MGHRA, CDR2 YSYEKL. CDR3 length: 16 amino acids. Here the CDR3 reads CASSQVVGGGTYEQYF. Written as DNA, the CDR3 is TGCGCCAGCAGCCAAGTAGTGGGGGGCGGCACCTACGAGCAGTACTTC.

The chain recombines TRBV2 with TRBJ1-1; 9 bases are a match to TRBD1. This CDR3 region has 14 residues. Trimming at V came to 6 bases and at J to 8 bases, leaving 10 bases not matched to a gene. CDR1 SNHLY and CDR2 FYNNEI come from the germline V gene. The CDR3 coding sequence is TGTGCCAGCAGCGGTGGACAGGGGCTAGGAGAAGCTTTCTTT. Translated, it gives CASSGGQGLGEAFF. Filled out from reference TRBV2 and TRBJ1-1, the complete variable domain reads EPEVTQTPSHQVTQMGQEVILRCVPISNHLYFYWYRQILGQKVEFLVSFYNNEISEKSEIFDDQFSVERPDGSNFTLKIRSTKLEDSAMYFCASSGGQGLGEAFFGQGTRLTVV.

The rearrangement links TRBV21-1 to TRBJ2-7; TRBD1, as called in the table, went unchecked against the DNA. TRBV21-1 has pseudogene status. The length of the CDR3 is 16 residues. In DNA form, the CDR3 reads TGTGCCAGCAGCAAACCCCCGACAGGGGTCACCTACGAGCAGTACTTC. This translates into CASSKPPTGVTYEQYF.

A remark on this clone: In the same sample, other DNA sequences code for this CDR3. The V call is TRBV6-1, the J call TRBJ2-7; D call uncertain. The V gene's germline CDR1 is MNHNS and CDR2 SASEGT. CDR3 size: 13 residues. V was pared by 2 bases and J by 0 bases, with 5 bases between. The CDR3 sequence: CASSETPSYEQYF. The DNA of the CDR3 is TGTGCCAGCAGTGAAACACCCTCCTACGAGCAGTACTTC.

V usage is TRBV9 and J usage is TRBJ1-3; TRBD1 is a possible D gene (5 bases). Germline lookup yields CDR1 SGDLS and CDR2 YYNGEE. The CDR3 is 17 residues long. V was trimmed by 0 bases and J by 2 bases, leaving 15 bases between them. CDR3 residues: CASSVATGPYPGNTIYF. As DNA, the CDR3 is TGTGCCAGCAGCGTAGCCACAGGCCCATACCCTGGAAACACCATATATTTT.

The chain joins TRBV10-3 to TRBJ2-7; 8 nucleotides agree with TRBD2. Germline CDR1 ENHRY, CDR2 SYGVKD. This CDR3 is 16 amino acids long. V shed 0 bases and J 5 bases; nucleotides not matched to a gene: 9. For the CDR3, the DNA is TGTGCCATCAGTGAGTCCAGCGGGGGACCCCACCACGAGCAGTACTTC. Translation gives CAISESSGGPHHEQYF.

The genes are TRBV5-6 and TRBJ1-3; no clear D gene. V lost 3 bases and J lost 0, with 13 bases in between. CDR3 length: 16 residues. Germline values: CDR1 SGHDT, CDR2 YYEEEE. In DNA, the CDR3 is TGTGCCAGCAGCTCCACGGGCGGGGTCTCTGGAAACACCATATATTTT. Amino acids: CASSSTGGVSGNTIYF. Based on the CDR3 plus reference TRBV5-6 and TRBJ1-3, the full variable domain is DAGVTQSPTHLIKTRGQQVTLRCSPKSGHDTVSWYQQALGQGPQFIFQYYEEEERQRGNFPDRFSGHQFPNYSSELNVNALLLGDSALYLCASSSTGGVSGNTIYFGEGSWLTVV.

The chain joins TRBV27 to TRBJ2-2; the D is unclear. The CDR3 has 16 residues. The V gene's germline CDR1 is MNHEY and CDR2 SMNVEV (reference sequence). Trimming left V 2 bases short and J 4 bases short, with 14 bases between. The CDR3 bases are TGTGCCAGCAGTTTAGGTTCGTATGCGGCCACCGGGGAGCTGTTTTTT. The encoded protein is CASSLGSYAATGELFF.

The chain joins TRBV11-2 to TRBJ2-7, with 7 bases identical to TRBD1. The trim removed 0 bases at V and 5 bases at J, leaving 1 base unmatched. The CDR3 runs 13 residues. Germline V gives CDR1 SGHAT, CDR2 FQNNGV. The CDR3 region has the DNA TGTGCCAGCAGCTTAGAAGGGGGCCACGAGCAGTACTTC. Its translation: CASSLEGGHEQYF.

The chain employs TRBV2 and TRBJ2-7, with 9 bases identical to TRBD2. V trimming: 0 bases; J trimming: 3 bases; junction bases outside the gene matches: 6. The CDR3 totals 16 residues. Germline CDR1 is SNHLY and CDR2 is FYNNEI. In DNA form, the CDR3 reads TGTGCCAGCAGTGAAGCGCTTGGTAGCGGGAGCTACGAGCAGTACTTC. This encodes CASSEALGSGSYEQYF.

The chain links TRBV27 to TRBJ2-1; 13 positions match TRBD2. The CDR3 is made up of 17 amino acids. The V segment lost 2 bases and the J segment 6 bases; nucleotides outside the gene matches: 7. The V gene's germline CDR1 is MNHEY and CDR2 SMNVEV (reference sequence). CDR3 DNA sequence: TGTGCCAGCAGTTTAGCCGGGACTAGCGGGGTAGGCAATGAGCAGTTCTTC. Translating it yields CASSLAGTSGVGNEQFF.

The rearrangement joins TRBV9 to TRBJ2-2; weak D call: TRBD1 (6 bases). CDR1 is SGDLS and CDR2 is YYNGEE in the germline V gene. The CDR3 contains 15 residues. V lost 4 bases to trimming and J lost 4 bases, with 14 bases between them. The CDR3 spells CASSSQGMATGELFF. The DNA for the CDR3 is TGTGCCAGCAGCTCTCAGGGGATGGCCACCGGGGAGCTGTTTTTT.

As regards this clone: Additional DNA sequences in this sample encode the identical CDR3. V usage is TRBV2 and J usage is TRBJ2-7, with TRBD1 identical over 8 bases. V dropped 6 bases and J dropped 2; count of bases not matched to a gene: 9. The CDR3 consists of 15 residues. Germline V gives CDR1 SNHLY, CDR2 FYNNEI. DNA for the CDR3: TGTGCCAGCAGCGAGGGGACAGGAGTCCCCTACGAGCAGTACTTC. It encodes CASSEGTGVPYEQYF.

The genes are TRBV7-8 and TRBJ2-7; maybe TRBD2 (6 bases). The germline gives CDR1 SGHVS, CDR2 FQNEAQ. Trimming shortened V by 0 bases and J by 9 bases, and 15 bases separated the two germline ends. This CDR3 spans 14 amino acids. The CDR3 spells CASSLAEGTLGQYF. CDR3 DNA sequence: TGTGCCAGCAGCTTAGCGGAGGGTACGTTGGGGCAGTACTTC.